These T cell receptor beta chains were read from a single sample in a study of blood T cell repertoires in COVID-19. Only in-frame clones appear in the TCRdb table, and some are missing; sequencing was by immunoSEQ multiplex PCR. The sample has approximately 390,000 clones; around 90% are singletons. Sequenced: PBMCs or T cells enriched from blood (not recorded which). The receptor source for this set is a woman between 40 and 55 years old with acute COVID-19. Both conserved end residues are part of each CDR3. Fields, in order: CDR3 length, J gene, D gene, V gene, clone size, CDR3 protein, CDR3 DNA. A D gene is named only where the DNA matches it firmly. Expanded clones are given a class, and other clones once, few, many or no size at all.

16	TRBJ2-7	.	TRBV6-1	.	CASSEAMARSSYEQYF	TGTGCCAGCAGTGAAGCTATGGCACGGAGCTCCTACGAGCAGTACTTC
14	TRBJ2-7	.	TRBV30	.	CAWSRGFLGYEQYF	TGTGCCTGGAGTAGGGGCTTCCTCGGCTACGAGCAGTACTTC
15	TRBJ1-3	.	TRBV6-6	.	CASSSPDRSGNTIYF	TGTGCCAGCAGTTCCCCCGACAGGTCTGGAAACACCATATATTTT
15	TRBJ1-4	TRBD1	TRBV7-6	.	CASSLATGLPEKLFF	TGTGCCAGCAGCTTAGCGACAGGGCTCCCTGAAAAACTGTTTTTT
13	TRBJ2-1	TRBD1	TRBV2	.	CASGDREGPEQFF	TGTGCCAGCGGGGACAGGGAGGGCCCTGAGCAGTTCTTC
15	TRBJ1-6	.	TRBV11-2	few	CASSAATGVNSPLHF	TGTGCCAGCAGCGCAGCGACCGGAGTTAATTCACCCCTCCACTTT
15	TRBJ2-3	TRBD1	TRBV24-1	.	CATSVRQGASDTQYF	TGTGCCACCAGTGTCCGACAGGGGGCGTCTGATACGCAGTATTTT
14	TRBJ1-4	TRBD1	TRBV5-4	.	CASSRGTGHEKLFF	TGTGCCAGCAGCCGCGGGACAGGGCATGAAAAACTGTTTTTT
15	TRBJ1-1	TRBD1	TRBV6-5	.	CASRSLTGANTEAFF	TGTGCCAGCAGATCCCTGACAGGGGCTAACACTGAAGCTTTCTTT
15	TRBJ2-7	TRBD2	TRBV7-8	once	CASSLELAGSHEQYF	TGTGCCAGCAGCTTAGAGCTAGCGGGATCGCACGAGCAGTACTTC
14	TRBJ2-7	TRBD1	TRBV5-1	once	CASSLGQGAYEQYF	TGCGCCAGCAGCTTGGGACAGGGGGCTTACGAGCAGTACTTC
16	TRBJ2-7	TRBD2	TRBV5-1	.	CASSLGSGGAADEQYF	TGCGCCAGCAGCTTGGGCAGCGGGGGGGCCGCGGACGAGCAGTACTTC
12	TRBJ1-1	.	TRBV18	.	CASSATGPEAFF	TGTGCCAGCTCAGCAACAGGGCCTGAAGCTTTCTTT
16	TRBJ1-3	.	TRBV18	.	CASSPNPQGTGNTIYF	TGTGCCAGCTCACCGAACCCCCAGGGGACTGGAAACACCATATATTTT